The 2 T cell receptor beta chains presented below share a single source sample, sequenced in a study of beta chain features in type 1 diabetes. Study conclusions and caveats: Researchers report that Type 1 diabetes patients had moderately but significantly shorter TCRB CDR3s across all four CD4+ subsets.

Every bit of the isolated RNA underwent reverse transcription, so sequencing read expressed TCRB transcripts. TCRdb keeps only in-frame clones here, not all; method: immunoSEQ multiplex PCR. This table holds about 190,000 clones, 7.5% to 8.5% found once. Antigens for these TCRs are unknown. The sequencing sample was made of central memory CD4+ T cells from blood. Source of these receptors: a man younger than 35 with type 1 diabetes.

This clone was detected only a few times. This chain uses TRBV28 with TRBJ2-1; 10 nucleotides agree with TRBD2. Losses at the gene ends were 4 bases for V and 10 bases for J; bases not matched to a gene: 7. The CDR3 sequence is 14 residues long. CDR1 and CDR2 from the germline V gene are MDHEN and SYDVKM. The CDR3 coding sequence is TGTGCCAGCAGTTCCCCGGGACTAGCGTCGGAGCAGTTCTTC. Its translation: CASSSPGLASEQFF.

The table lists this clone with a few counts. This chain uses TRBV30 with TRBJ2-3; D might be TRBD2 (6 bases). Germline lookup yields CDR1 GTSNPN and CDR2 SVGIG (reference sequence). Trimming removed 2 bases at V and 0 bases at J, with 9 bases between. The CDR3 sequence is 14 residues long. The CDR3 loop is CAWSLGTSTDTQYF. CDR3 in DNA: TGTGCCTGGAGTCTAGGGACTAGCACAGATACGCAGTATTTT.